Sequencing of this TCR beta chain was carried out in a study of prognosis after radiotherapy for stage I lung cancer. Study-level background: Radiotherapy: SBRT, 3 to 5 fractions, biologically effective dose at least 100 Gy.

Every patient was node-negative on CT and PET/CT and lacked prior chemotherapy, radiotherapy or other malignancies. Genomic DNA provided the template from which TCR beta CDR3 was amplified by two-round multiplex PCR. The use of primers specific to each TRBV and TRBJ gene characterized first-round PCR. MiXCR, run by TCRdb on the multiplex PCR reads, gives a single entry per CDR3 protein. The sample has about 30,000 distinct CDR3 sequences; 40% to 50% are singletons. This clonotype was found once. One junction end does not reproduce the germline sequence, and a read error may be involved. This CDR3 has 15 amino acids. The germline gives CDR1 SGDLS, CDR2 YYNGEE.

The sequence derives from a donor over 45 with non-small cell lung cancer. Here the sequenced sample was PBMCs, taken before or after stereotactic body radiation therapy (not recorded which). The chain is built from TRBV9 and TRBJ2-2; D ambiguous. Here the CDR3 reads CVSSARAVNTGELFF. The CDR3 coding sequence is TGTGTCAGCAGCGCCCGGGCGGTGAACACCGGGGAGCTGTTTTTT.